Following are 5 T cell receptor beta chains from one sample sequenced in a study of siplizumab effects on memory and regulatory T cells. Profiling relied on immunoSEQ multiplex PCR, and the TCRdb table lists in-frame clones only, not all of them. The sample lists fewer than 120,000 clones; roughly 92% were seen once. Material for sequencing was CD4+ T cells sorted from blood. These receptors were obtained from a human donor in good health.

This chain connects TRBV6-5 to TRBJ1-2, with 7 bases that match TRBD1. The germline V gene has CDR1 MNHEY and CDR2 SVGAGI. After removal of 6 bases from V and 2 bases from J, the junction contained 0 bases not matched to a gene. The CDR3 contains 12 residues. CDR3 loop: CASRGQNYGYTF. CDR3 in DNA: TGTGCCAGCAGGGGACAGAACTATGGCTACACCTTC.

CDR3 in amino acids: CASSRTGRTSGSGNIQYF. The CDR3 DNA follows: TGTGCCAGTAGTAGGACAGGAAGGACTAGCGGGAGTGGTAACATTCAGTACTTC. The chain joins TRBV19 to TRBJ2-4; 13 bases fit TRBD2. With V trimmed by 4 bases and J by 7 bases, 13 bases remained unmatched. Germline V lookup: CDR1 LNHDA, CDR2 SQIVND (reference sequence). The CDR3 is 18 amino acids.

V and J are TRBV7-9 and TRBJ2-1; D call uncertain. This CDR3 spans 14 amino acids. V lost 7 bases, J lost 10 bases, and 20 bases lay in between. Germline CDR1 and CDR2: SEHNR and FQNEAQ (reference sequence). Here the CDR3 reads CASTRTKDSWEQFF. CDR3 DNA: TGTGCCAGCACCAGGACGAAAGACTCCTGGGAGCAGTTCTTC.

The chain employs TRBV7-3 and TRBJ2-6, with D possibly TRBD1 on 6 matching bases. This CDR3 is 16 amino acids long. The germline gives CDR1 SGHTA, CDR2 FQGTGA. V lost 2 bases, J lost 0 bases, and 8 bases lay in between. The CDR3 DNA reads TGTGCCAGCAGCTTATTGGGGGCCTCTGGGGCCAACGTCCTGACTTTC. Its translation is CASSLLGASGANVLTF. Full variable domain (outside the CDR3, taken from reference TRBV7-3 and TRBJ2-6): GAGVSQTPSNKVTEKGKYVELRCDPISGHTALYWYRQSLGQGPEFLIYFQGTGAADDSGLPNDRFFAVRPEGSVSTLKIQRTERGDSAVYLCASSLLGASGANVLTFGAGSRLTVL.

The chain uses TRBV5-1 and TRBJ2-2, with D perhaps matching TRBD1 or TRBD2 (6 bases each). The CDR3 is made up of 17 amino acids. The germline gives CDR1 SGHRS, CDR2 YFSETQ. Trimming stripped 4 bases from V and 4 bases from J, with 20 bases between. The CDR3 loop is CASSPGGGRIVTGELFF. CDR3 nucleotides: TGCGCCAGCAGCCCGGGTGGGGGGCGCATCGTCACCGGGGAGCTGTTTTTT.